Listed below are T cell receptor beta chains from one sample, sequenced in a study of PD-1 blockade in classical Hodgkin lymphoma. Clones were sequenced by immunoSEQ multiplex PCR, and TCRdb holds only the in-frame ones, with some missing. This sample has some 26,000 clones; roughly 84% occur once, and the top ten carry approximately 1.7%. Sequences were derived from CD4+ T cells from blood, sampled at baseline. All receptors derive from a human donor with classical Hodgkin lymphoma. Each CDR3 is given with its conserved first and last residue. A D gene is named only where the DNA matches it firmly. Clone size is stated in some rows and not others, as once, few, many or a class when expanded.

NA	TRBV7-9	TRBJ2-7	NA	CASSSDRSSYEQYF	TGTGCCAGCAGCTCAGACAGGAGCTCCTACGAGCAGTACTTC
NA	TRBV6-6	TRBJ2-7	NA	CASSPKGGGYEQYF	TGTGCCAGCAGTCCGAAGGGGGGAGGATACGAGCAGTACTTC
once	TRBV5-6	TRBJ1-1	NA	CASSLGVQSITEAFF	TGTGCCAGCAGCTTGGGGGTACAATCGATCACTGAAGCTTTCTTT
NA	TRBV5-1	TRBJ2-2	TRBD2	CASSEALAGATNTGELFF	TGCGCCAGCAGCGAAGCACTAGCGGGGGCCACGAACACCGGGGAGCTGTTTTTT
NA	TRBV7-3	TRBJ2-5	NA	CASSPSTSETQYF	TGTGCCAGCAGCCCATCGACCTCGGAGACCCAGTACTTC
NA	TRBV9	TRBJ2-5	TRBD1	CASSVRTGPQETQYF	TGTGCCAGCAGCGTTAGGACAGGGCCCCAAGAGACCCAGTACTTC
NA	TRBV5-4	TRBJ2-3	TRBD1	CASSRDRFSTDTQYF	TGTGCCAGCAGCCGGGACAGATTTAGCACAGATACGCAGTATTTT
few	TRBV7-9	TRBJ1-6	NA	CASSKQAYNSPLHF	TGTGCCAGCAGCAAACAAGCCTATAATTCACCCCTCCACTTT
few	TRBV2	TRBJ1-5	NA	CASSPGQPQHF	TGTGCCAGCAGCCCTGGTCAGCCCCAGCATTTT
NA	TRBV7-2	TRBJ2-3	NA	CASSSSRMSTDTQYF	TGTGCCAGCAGCTCCTCTAGGATGAGCACAGATACGCAGTATTTT
NA	TRBV19	TRBJ1-5	NA	CASKGQSYQPQHF	TGTGCGAGTAAAGGACAGTCCTATCAGCCCCAGCATTTT
NA	TRBV7-3	TRBJ2-3	TRBD2	CASSDGSGTSSNTQYF	TGTGCCAGCAGCGATGGGTCGGGGACTAGTTCGAATACGCAGTATTTT
NA	TRBV27	TRBJ2-3	NA	CASSTLGGDTQYF	TGTGCCAGCAGTACTCTAGGTGGGGATACGCAGTATTTT
NA	TRBV7-7	TRBJ2-2	NA	CASSAHQGSGELFF	TGTGCTAGCAGCGCCCACCAGGGATCCGGGGAGCTGTTTTTT
NA	TRBV11-3	TRBJ2-6	NA	CASSLDQGGTAGANVLTF	TGTGCCAGCAGCTTAGATCAGGGGGGAACCGCTGGGGCCAACGTCCTGACTTTC
NA	TRBV4-2	TRBJ2-5	TRBD1	CASSQDQDRVVTQYF	TGTGCCAGCAGCCAAGATCAAGACAGGGTCGTGACCCAGTACTTC
NA	TRBV6-5	TRBJ2-6	NA	CASSYLQSGANVLTF	TGTGCCAGCAGTTACCTACAATCTGGGGCCAACGTCCTGACTTTC
NA	TRBV18	TRBJ2-7	NA	CASSPRRDNYEQYF	TGTGCCAGCTCACCACGGAGGGACAACTACGAGCAGTACTTC
NA	TRBV11-3	TRBJ2-2	NA	CASSLASGGELFF	TGTGCCAGCAGCTTAGCAAGCGGCGGGGAGCTGTTTTTT
NA	TRBV7-9	TRBJ1-1	NA	CASSLQGPDLEAFF	TGTGCCAGCAGCTTGCAGGGTCCGGACCTCGAAGCTTTCTTT
NA	TRBV19	TRBJ1-3	NA	CASSSDADIRNTIYF	TGTGCCAGTAGTTCCGACGCGGACATTCGAAACACCATATATTTT
NA	TRBV19	TRBJ1-5	NA	CASSIEWGINQPQHF	TGTGCCAGTAGTATAGAGTGGGGGATCAATCAGCCCCAGCATTTT
once	TRBV10-3	TRBJ2-1	TRBD1	CAISPGQGYNEQFF	TGTGCCATCAGTCCGGGACAGGGGTACAATGAGCAGTTCTTC